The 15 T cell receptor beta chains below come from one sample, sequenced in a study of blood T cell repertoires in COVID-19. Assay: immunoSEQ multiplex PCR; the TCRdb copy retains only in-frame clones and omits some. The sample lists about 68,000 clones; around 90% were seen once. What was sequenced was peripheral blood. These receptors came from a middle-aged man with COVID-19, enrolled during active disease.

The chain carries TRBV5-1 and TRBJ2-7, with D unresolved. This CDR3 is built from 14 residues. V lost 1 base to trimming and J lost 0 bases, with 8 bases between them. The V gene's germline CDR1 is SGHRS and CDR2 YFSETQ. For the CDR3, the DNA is TGCGCCAGCAGCTTGTCTGTTCGCTCCTACGAGCAGTACTTC. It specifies CASSLSVRSYEQYF.

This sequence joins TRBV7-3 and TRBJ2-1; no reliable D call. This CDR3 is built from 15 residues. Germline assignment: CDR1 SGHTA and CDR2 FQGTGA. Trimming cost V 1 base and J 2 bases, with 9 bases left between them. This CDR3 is CASSLNPLTYNEQFF. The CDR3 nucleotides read TGTGCCAGCAGCTTAAATCCGCTAACCTACAATGAGCAGTTCTTC.

In DNA form, the CDR3 reads TGTGCCAGCAGCCGCGACAGCTCCTACGAGCAGTACTTC. This sequence encodes CASSRDSSYEQYF. The chain has TRBV7-9 and TRBJ2-7, with TRBD1 as a possible D gene (5 bases). With 5 bases removed from V and 0 bases from J, the gap between germline ends came to 8 bases. Germline CDR1 SEHNR, CDR2 FQNEAQ (reference sequence). CDR3 length: 13 residues.

Written as DNA, the CDR3 is TGTGCCTGCCAACAGGACATGAACACTGAAGCTTTCTTT. Its translation is CACQQDMNTEAFF. This chain uses TRBV6-5 with TRBJ1-1, with D possibly being TRBD1 (5 bases). Trimming took 11 bases from V and 0 from J, leaving 13 bases between them. This CDR3 is 13 amino acids long. The germline CDR1 and CDR2 sequences are MNHEY and SVGAGI.

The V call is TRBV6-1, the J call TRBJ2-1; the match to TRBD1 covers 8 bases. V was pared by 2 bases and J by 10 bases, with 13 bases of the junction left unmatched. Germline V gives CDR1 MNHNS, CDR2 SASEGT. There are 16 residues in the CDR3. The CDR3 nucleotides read TGTGCCAGCAGTGAAAACCCATCTGGACAGGGATTAGAGCAGTTCTTC. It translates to CASSENPSGQGLEQFF.

The CDR3 loop reads CASSEMAGDSPLHF. For the CDR3, the DNA is TGTGCCAGCAGTGAAATGGCGGGAGATTCACCCCTCCACTTT. The chain combines TRBV6-1 with TRBJ1-6; no reliable D call. The V and J ends lost 2 bases and 8 bases respectively, with 10 bases between them. Germline CDR1 and CDR2: MNHNS and SASEGT. The CDR3 extends over 14 amino acids.

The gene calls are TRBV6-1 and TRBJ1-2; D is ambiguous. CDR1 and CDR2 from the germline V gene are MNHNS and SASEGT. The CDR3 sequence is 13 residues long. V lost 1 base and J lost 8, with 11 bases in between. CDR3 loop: CASSEVRVEGYTF. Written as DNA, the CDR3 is TGTGCCAGCAGTGAAGTGAGGGTAGAGGGCTACACCTTC.

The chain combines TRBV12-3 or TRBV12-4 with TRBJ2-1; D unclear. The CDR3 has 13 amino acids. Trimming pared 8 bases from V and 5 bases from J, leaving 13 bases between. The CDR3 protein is CASGPEINNEQFF. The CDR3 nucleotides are TGTGCCAGCGGGCCGGAAATAAACAATGAGCAGTTCTTC.

The CDR3 loop reads CAWSTELNRVHEQYF. CDR3 nucleotides: TGTGCCTGGAGTACGGAATTGAACAGGGTCCACGAGCAGTACTTC. This chain connects TRBV30 to TRBJ2-7, with D tentatively TRBD1 (6 bases). CDR3 size: 15 residues. Per the germline V gene, CDR1 is GTSNPN and CDR2 is SVGIG (reference sequence). Trimming left V 2 bases short and J 5 bases short, with 19 bases between.

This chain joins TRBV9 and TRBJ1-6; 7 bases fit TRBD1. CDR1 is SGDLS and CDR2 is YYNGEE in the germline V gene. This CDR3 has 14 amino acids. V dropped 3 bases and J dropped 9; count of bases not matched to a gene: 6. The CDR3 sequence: CASSGQGSGSPLHF. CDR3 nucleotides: TGTGCCAGCAGCGGACAGGGCAGTGGTTCACCCCTCCACTTT.

The CDR3 sequence is CASSLVAGEVTGELFF. In DNA form, the CDR3 reads TGTGCCAGCAGCTTAGTCGCGGGGGAGGTCACCGGGGAGCTGTTTTTT. The J gene is TRBJ2-2, the V gene TRBV7-6, with 7 positions matching TRBD2. Germline loops: CDR1 SGHVS, CDR2 FNYEAQ. V gave up 1 base and J gave up 4 bases; unmatched junction bases: 6. CDR3 length: 16 amino acids.

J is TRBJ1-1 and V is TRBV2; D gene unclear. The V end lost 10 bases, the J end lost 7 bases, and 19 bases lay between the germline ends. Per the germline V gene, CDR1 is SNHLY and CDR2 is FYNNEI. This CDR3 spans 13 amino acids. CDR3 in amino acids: CAIQDLAGIEAFF. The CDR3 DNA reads TGTGCCATCCAGGACCTAGCAGGCATTGAAGCTTTCTTT. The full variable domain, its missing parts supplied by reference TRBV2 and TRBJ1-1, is EPEVTQTPSHQVTQMGQEVILRCVPISNHLYFYWYRQILGQKVEFLVSFYNNEISEKSEIFDDQFSVERPDGSNFTLKIRSTKLEDSAMYFCAIQDLAGIEAFFGQGTRLTVV.

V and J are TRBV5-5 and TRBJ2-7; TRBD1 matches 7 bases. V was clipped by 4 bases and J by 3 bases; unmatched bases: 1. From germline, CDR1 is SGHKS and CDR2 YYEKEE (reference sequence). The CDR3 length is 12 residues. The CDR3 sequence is CASSRQGYEQYF. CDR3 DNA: TGTGCCAGCAGCCGACAGGGCTACGAGCAGTACTTC.

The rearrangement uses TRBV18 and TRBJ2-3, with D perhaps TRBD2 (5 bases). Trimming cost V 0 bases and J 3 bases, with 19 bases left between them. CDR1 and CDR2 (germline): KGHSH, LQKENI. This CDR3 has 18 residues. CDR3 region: CASSPPFFTSPGTDTQYF. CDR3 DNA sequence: TGTGCCAGCTCACCACCCTTTTTTACCAGCCCGGGGACAGATACGCAGTATTTT.

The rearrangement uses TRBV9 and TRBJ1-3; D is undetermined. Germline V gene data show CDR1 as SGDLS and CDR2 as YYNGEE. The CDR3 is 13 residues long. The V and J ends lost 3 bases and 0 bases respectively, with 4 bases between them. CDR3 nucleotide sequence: TGTGCCAGCAGCGACAGCTCTGGAAACACCATATATTTT. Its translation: CASSDSSGNTIYF.